The clone carrying this T cell receptor (beta chain) was recorded a few times. The data are from a study of early T cells in non-severe SARS-CoV-2 infection. Trimming took off 3 bases at V and 1 base at J, with 6 bases between the two ends. From germline, CDR1 is SQVTM and CDR2 ANQGSEA. The CDR3 runs to 12 residues. Unique molecular identifiers were added to individual cDNA molecules. TCRdb passed the 5' RACE reads through MiXCR, listing each CDR3 protein once. The sample shows 70,000 or so distinct CDR3 sequences, approximately 12% of them seen only once. The TCR sequence derives from an adult who was a healthcare worker with PCR-confirmed SARS-CoV-2 infection or an uninfected control (not recorded which). The chain links TRBV29-1 to TRBJ1-1, with a tentative D call TRBD1 (5 bases). The sequencing sample was made of whole blood. The CDR3 region has the DNA TGCAGCGTTGACAGGGCGAACACTGAAGCTTTCTTT. It translates to CSVDRANTEAFF.